The entry below gives a single TCR beta chain sequence along with its context. Its specificity is not known. This sample was taken from a study of T cell repertoires in cytomegalovirus infection. Study details: CMV epitopes, recently identified HLA-C-restricted and well-studied HLA-B-restricted, were used. It can be stated that public TCR beta signatures indicated CMV infection as well as a matching HLA type. Whole-study results and caveats: Of the TCR beta families, the public ones yielded a cumulative frequency that identified carriers of CMV plus the relevant HLA. Predominance within the ex vivo response was attributable to HLA-C-restricted CMV-specific TCR beta clonotypes.

The length of the CDR3 is 13 residues. The germline V and J ends were trimmed by 3 bases and 8 bases, with 13 bases remaining between them. TCRdb re-derived calls from the reads in MiXCR, one entry per CDR3 protein. The table shows about 360,000 distinct CDR3 sequences, with approximately 35% occurring only once. The genes are TRBV12-3 or TRBV12-4 and TRBJ1-2; the D is unclear. This sequence originates from a human donor in good health (CMV status not recorded). Some clones in this sample may be carry-over from other donors' samples. This specimen was cultured PBMCs, taken from culture after CMV antigen stimulation. In DNA form, the CDR3 reads TGTGCCAGCAGTTTGGGATATTTGGGGGGCTACACCTTC. Translating gives CASSLGYLGGYTF.